This T cell receptor (beta chain) was sequenced during a study of siplizumab effects on memory and regulatory T cells. Overall study findings and caveats: Alloreactive sequences whose origin lay in unstimulated CD4+ memory cells were significantly reduced by siplizumab. Major contributors to the alloresponse seemed to be naive T cells, which also appeared more diverse than memory cells. Relative to controls at roughly 26%, mappable alloreactive CD4+ clones exhibited a mean Treg-derived proportion of around 69% with siplizumab.

A few donor pairs also had unstimulated CD4+ and CD8+ naive and memory subsets sequenced. The method was immunoSEQ multiplex PCR; TCRdb's version includes in-frame clones alone and lacks a portion of them. The sample consists of some 100,000 clones, roughly 97% of them appearing once. Notes on this clone: Its specificity is unknown.

Unmatched junction bases numbered 4, after V lost 1 base and J lost 5 bases. The V gene's germline CDR1 is SGHAT and CDR2 FQNNGV. The CDR3 consists of 14 residues. This sequence joins TRBV11-2 and TRBJ2-5, with 7 bases fitting TRBD2. Material: naive CD4+ T cells sorted from blood. This clonotype was obtained from a human donor in good health. CDR3: CASSLALAQETQYF. In nucleotides, the CDR3 is TGTGCCAGCAGCTTAGCACTAGCGCAGGAGACCCAGTACTTC. Using reference TRBV11-2 and TRBJ2-5 for the parts outside the CDR3, the full variable domain is EAGVAQSPRYKIIEKRQSVAFWCNPISGHATLYWYQQILGQGPKLLIQFQNNGVVDDSQLPKDRFSAERLKGVDSTLKIQPAKLEDSAVYLCASSLALAQETQYFGPGTRLLVL.